Listed here are 31 T cell receptor beta chains from one sample, sequenced in a study of low-dose radiotherapy and immunotherapy resistance in tumors. TRAV and TRBV primers primed cDNA for both TCRalpha and TCRbeta. It was with a constant-region primer and a V-primer adapter that TCRs were amplified over roughly 19 PCR cycles. TCRdb redid the calling of the reads with MiXCR, one entry per CDR3 protein. Altogether under 90,000 distinct CDR3 sequences are present, 15% to 20% being singletons, with the ten largest covering 1.1% to 1.5%. Time point reported: after trial treatment. Treatment in this sample: LDRT plus nivolumab, ipilimumab, low-dose cyclophosphamide and aspirin (RACIN trial). The sample here was PBMCs, taken after low-dose radiotherapy plus immunotherapy. The receptors were gathered from a male donor with prostate cancer.

The sample holds a few counts of this clonotype. This chain uses TRBV7-2 with TRBJ2-1; 9 nucleotides align to TRBD2. The V gene's germline CDR1 is SGHTA and CDR2 FQGNSA. Losses at the gene ends were 5 bases for V and 6 bases for J; bases not matched to a gene: 14. This CDR3 comprises 17 residues. CDR3 sequence: CASSLRLGGGRGNEQFF. The CDR3 DNA follows: TGTGCCAGCAGCCTCCGACTCGGCGGCGGGAGGGGCAATGAGCAGTTCTTC.

This clonotype was observed many times. The gene calls are TRBV28 and TRBJ1-2, with D possibly TRBD1 on 6 matching bases. The CDR3 spans 14 residues. Trimming cost V 5 bases and J 6 bases, with 16 bases left between them. The germline gives CDR1 MDHEN, CDR2 SYDVKM. This CDR3 is CASSPGTLRHGYTF. DNA of the CDR3: TGTGCCAGCAGTCCGGGGACACTGAGACATGGCTACACCTTC.

Points on this clonotype: At one boundary the junction diverges from the germline segment, which might be a read error. The chain recombines TRBV5-6 with TRBJ2-2; D gene ambiguous. The CDR3 consists of 15 residues. Germline V lookup: CDR1 SGHDT, CDR2 YYEEEE. This CDR3 reads CASSLGWTNTGELFF. The CDR3, as DNA: TGTGCCAGCAGCTTGGGATGGACGAACACGGGGGAGCTGTTTTTT. Based on the CDR3 plus reference TRBV5-6 and TRBJ2-2, the full variable domain is DAGVTQSPTHLIKTRGQQVTLRCSPKSGHDTVSWYQQALGQGPQFIFQYYEEEERQRGNFPDRFSGHQFPNYSSELNVNALLLGDSALYLCASSLGWTNTGELFFGEGSRLTVL.

About this clonotype itself: This probably arose from a read error, given a far larger clone one base away. This sequence joins TRBV14 and TRBJ2-1; perhaps TRBD1 as D (7 bases). Looked up from germline, CDR1 is SGHDN and CDR2 is FVKESK. The CDR3 is 15 amino acids. The ends were cut back, 4 bases at V and 13 bases at J, with 23 bases in the middle. CDR3 coding DNA: TGTGCCAGCAGCCTCAGGGGGGTCGTACAAGAGACCCAGTTCTTC. Amino acids: CASSLRGVVQETQFF. The full variable domain, completed using reference TRBV14 and TRBJ2-1, is EAGVTQFPSHSVIEKGQTVTLRCDPISGHDNLYWYRRVMGKEIKFLLHFVKESKQDESGMPNNRFLAERTGGTYSTLKVQPAELEDSGVYFCASSLRGVVQETQFFGPGTRLTVL.

Details on this clonotype: One base separates it from a far larger clone, so it is likely a read error. The chain couples TRBV24-1 to TRBJ2-1; D possibly corresponds to TRBD2 (5 bases). This CDR3 contains 14 residues. Trimming took 3 bases from V and 13 from J, leaving 18 bases between them. Germline V gene lookup returns CDR1 KGHDR and CDR2 SFDVKD. DNA for the CDR3: TGTGCCACCAGTGATCGGACTGTTCAAGAGACCCAGTTCTTC. As protein: CATSDRTVQETQFF.

This clonotype was observed at least ten times. This chain links TRBV20-1 with TRBJ1-2; 9 nucleotides agree with TRBD1. CDR3 length equals 14 residues. The V gene end was trimmed by 4 bases and the J gene end by 1 base; junction bases not matched to a gene: 4. CDR1 DFQATT and CDR2 SNEGSKA come from the germline V gene (reference sequence). CDR3 sequence: CSAKETGGNYGYTF. CDR3 in DNA: TGCAGTGCTAAGGAGACAGGGGGTAACTATGGCTACACCTTC.

This clonotype was recorded many times. This chain links TRBV4-3 with TRBJ2-2, with TRBD2 identical over 11 bases. The CDR3 spans 19 residues. V was pared by 0 bases and J by 5 bases, with 11 bases of the junction left unmatched. CDR1 LGHNA and CDR2 YSLEER come from the germline V gene. In DNA, the CDR3 is TGCGCCAGCAGCCAAGACCCGGTAGCGGGAGGGCCTGGGACCGGGGAGCTGTTTTTT. Protein sequence: CASSQDPVAGGPGTGELFF.

There are many counts of this clonotype. This chain joins TRBV5-1 and TRBJ2-2; either TRBD1 or TRBD2 may supply D (6 bases each). The germline V gene encodes CDR1 SGHRS and CDR2 YFSETQ. The CDR3 runs 14 residues. V gave up 0 bases and J gave up 7 bases, with 10 bases separating them. The CDR3 bases are TGCGCCAGCAGCTTGGACAGGGAGGACGGGGAGCTGTTTTTT. Its translation is CASSLDREDGELFF.

A note on this clonotype: A much larger clone differs by one base, so this may be a read error. This chain connects TRBV29-1 to TRBJ1-4, with D maybe TRBD1 (6 bases). The CDR3 sequence is 14 residues long. Per germline, CDR1 SQVTM and CDR2 ANQGSEA. The CDR3 DNA sequence: TGCAGTGCTAGAGATTCAGGGGTGGGTGAAAAACTGTTTTTT. Translated, it gives CSARDSGVGEKLFF. Full variable domain (rest looked up from reference TRBV29-1 and TRBJ1-4): SAVISQKPSRDICQRGTSLTIQCQVDSQVTMMFWYRQQPGQSLTLIATANQGSEATYESGFVIDKFPISRPNLTFSTLTVSNMSPEDSSIYLCSARDSGVGEKLFFGSGTQLSVL.

This clonotype has a count of ten or more. V usage is TRBV29-1 and J usage is TRBJ2-1; 8 bases fit TRBD2. Trimming at V came to 3 bases and at J to 8 bases, leaving 6 bases not matched to a gene. The germline V gene encodes CDR1 SQVTM and CDR2 ANQGSEA. CDR3 length: 13 amino acids. The chain's CDR3 is CSVDGTSLYEQFF. The CDR3 DNA is TGCAGCGTTGATGGGACTAGTTTATATGAGCAGTTCTTC.

The J gene is TRBJ2-7, the V gene TRBV30, with 13 bases aligning to TRBD2. J was trimmed by 5 bases and V by 7 bases; bases with no gene match: 8. This CDR3 contains 14 residues. The germline V gene has CDR1 GTSNPN and CDR2 SVGIG (reference sequence). Here the CDR3 reads CAYSGTSGIHEQYF. The CDR3 region has the DNA TGTGCCTACTCCGGGACTAGCGGGATCCACGAGCAGTACTTC.

In DNA, the CDR3 is TGTGCCAGCAGTCTGGAGTTGGGGGCTAGCGGTTACTACGAGCAGTACTTC. Translation gives CASSLELGASGYYEQYF. The V gene is TRBV27, the J gene TRBJ2-7, with D perhaps TRBD2 (7 bases). Germline assignment: CDR1 MNHEY and CDR2 SMNVEV (reference sequence). CDR3 length: 17 amino acids. The ends were cut back, 5 bases at V and 3 bases at J, with 23 bases in the middle.

This clonotype has a handful of counts. The CDR3 DNA reads as TGTGCCAGCAGTTTCACCCAGACTGGCGCCTACGAGCAGTACTTC. Translated, it gives CASSFTQTGAYEQYF. This chain uses TRBV27 with TRBJ2-7; D is uncertain. V gave up 3 bases and J gave up 2 bases, with 14 bases separating them. Germline CDR1 and CDR2: MNHEY and SMNVEV (reference sequence). CDR3 length: 15 residues.

V usage is TRBV12-3 or TRBV12-4 and J usage is TRBJ2-7; the D gene is possibly TRBD1 (5 bases). V was clipped by 1 base and J by 3 bases, with 7 bases between them. The CDR3 contains 13 residues. DNA for the CDR3: TGTGCCAGCAGTTTAGACAGGTTCTACGAGCAGTACTTC. This encodes CASSLDRFYEQYF.

The chain links TRBV28 to TRBJ2-5; 12 bases are shared with TRBD2. Losses at the gene ends were 6 bases for V and 4 bases for J; bases not matched to a gene: 9. This CDR3 region has 16 residues. The V gene's germline CDR1 is MDHEN and CDR2 SYDVKM. CDR3 region: CASSRSTSGRPETQYF. DNA for the CDR3: TGTGCCAGCAGCCGATCAACTAGCGGGAGGCCAGAGACCCAGTACTTC.

The CDR3 bases are TGTGCCAGCAGTTCTACCGGTGACAGGGTCGGCGAGCAGTACTTC. Translating gives CASSSTGDRVGEQYF. This sequence joins TRBV12-3 or TRBV12-4 and TRBJ2-7, with TRBD1 identical over 7 bases. The CDR3 length is 15 residues. Trimming took 4 bases from V and 6 from J; bases not matched to a gene: 12.

This clonotype has a count of ten or more. This sequence joins TRBV20-1 and TRBJ1-5, with no clear D. This CDR3 contains 14 residues. With 5 bases removed from V and 2 bases from J, the gap between germline ends came to 13 bases. Per the germline V gene, CDR1 is DFQATT and CDR2 is SNEGSKA (reference sequence). CDR3 coding DNA: TGCAGTGCTGTTTCGGCAGTGGGCAATCAGCCCCAGCATTTT. As protein: CSAVSAVGNQPQHF.

This clonotype was picked up many times. The chain has TRBV6-2 or TRBV6-3 and TRBJ2-5; D is unresolved. V was shortened by 0 bases and J by 6 bases, with 5 bases between the two germline ends. This CDR3 spans 12 amino acids. CDR1 and CDR2 from the germline V gene are MNHEY and SVGEGT. CDR3 nucleotides: TGTGCCAGCAGTTACTCGATCCAGACCCAGTACTTC. Residues: CASSYSIQTQYF.

In its sample, this clonotype was seen many times. V is TRBV4-3 and J is TRBJ2-2; 7 bases align to TRBD2. The V segment lost 0 bases and the J segment 5 bases; nucleotides outside the gene matches: 3. This CDR3 is built from 15 residues. In germline, CDR1 is LGHNA, CDR2 YSLEER. CDR3 sequence: CASSQDGRFTGELFF. The CDR3 coding sequence is TGCGCCAGCAGCCAAGACGGGAGGTTTACCGGGGAGCTGTTTTTT.

With respect to this clonotype: The DNA is left out, because the CDR3 cannot be placed on it with certainty; the CDR3 is given as TCRdb lists it. The chain carries TRBV5-1 and TRBJ1-1; the table's D call, TRBD1, has no DNA check behind it. Per the germline V gene, CDR1 is SGHRS and CDR2 is YFSETQ. The CDR3 extends over 23 residues, inclusive of both ends. The CDR3 sequence: CASTNQTSMYLCASNQGWTEAFF.

The chain links TRBV3-1 to TRBJ1-5, with D tentatively TRBD1 (6 bases). This CDR3 contains 15 residues. With 4 bases removed from V and 5 bases from J, the gap between germline ends came to 15 bases. Germline V CDR1 and CDR2: LGHDT, YNNKEL (reference sequence). The CDR3 coding sequence is TGTGCCAGCAGCCTTAAGGCAGGGGCAGATCAGCCCCAGCATTTT. This gives the protein CASSLKAGADQPQHF.

Concerning this clonotype itself: A far larger clone is one base from this, pointing to a likely read error. Here the CDR3 DNA reads TGTGCCAGCCGCGGCACGGGGGACAATCAGCCCCAGCATTTT. It yields the protein CASRGTGDNQPQHF. V gene TRBV12-3 or TRBV12-4 combines with J gene TRBJ1-5; D possibly corresponds to TRBD1 (5 bases). The CDR3 is made up of 14 amino acids. V lost 8 bases to trimming and J lost 3 bases, with 14 bases between them.

V usage is TRBV28 and J usage is TRBJ2-1; D unclear. This CDR3 region has 15 residues. V was cut by 3 bases and J by 0 bases, with 9 bases left in between. CDR1 is MDHEN and CDR2 is SYDVKM in the germline V gene. The CDR3 nucleotides are TGTGCCAGCAGTTTTGAGGTAGGCTCCTACAATGAGCAGTTCTTC. Its translation is CASSFEVGSYNEQFF.

Ten or more counts support this clonotype. This chain joins TRBV19 and TRBJ1-1; 9 bases match TRBD1. Germline V gives CDR1 LNHDA, CDR2 SQIVND (reference sequence). Germline trimming cut 8 bases from V and 2 bases from J; bases unmatched to any gene: 3. The CDR3 runs to 13 residues. CDR3 sequence reads: CASGDRDNTEAFF. CDR3 DNA sequence: TGTGCCAGTGGGGACAGGGACAACACTGAAGCTTTCTTT.

This clonotype has ten or more counts. The J gene is TRBJ2-3, the V gene TRBV19, with D tentatively TRBD2 (5 bases). Trimming took off 3 bases at V and 2 bases at J, with 18 bases between the two ends. This CDR3 is 17 amino acids long. The germline gives CDR1 LNHDA, CDR2 SQIVND (reference sequence). CDR3 nucleotides: TGTGCCAGTAGTATGAATAGAGGGAGATCCGTCACAGATACGCAGTATTTT. Its protein is CASSMNRGRSVTDTQYF.

This clonotype has ten or more counts. This chain links TRBV4-1 with TRBJ2-3; D not certain. V lost 0 bases to trimming and J lost 14 bases, with 21 bases between them. Germline V gives CDR1 MGHRA, CDR2 YSYEKL. CDR3 length: 15 amino acids. The DNA for the CDR3 is TGCGCCAGCAGCCAAGATAATGACCCCTCGATCGGATCGTATTTT. This sequence encodes CASSQDNDPSIGSYF.

Concerning this clonotype itself: One base separates it from a far larger clone, so it is likely a read error. The V call is TRBV12-2, the J call TRBJ2-6; the D call of TRBD1 is as the table states it, not checked on the DNA. TRBV12-2 is a listed pseudogene. CDR3 size: 20 residues. The chain's CDR3 is CAGSTRGPGQGGSGANVLTF. CDR3 nucleotide sequence: TGTGCCGGCAGCACCCGAGGACCGGGACAGGGGGGCTCTGGGGCCAACGTCCTGACTTTC.

The V and J genes are TRBV4-3 and TRBJ2-2, with 8 bases identical to TRBD2. The germline gives CDR1 LGHNA, CDR2 YSLEER. Trimming at V came to 3 bases and at J to 4 bases, leaving 4 bases not matched to a gene. The CDR3 contains 15 residues. The CDR3 protein is CASSQRLASTGELFF. For the CDR3, the DNA is TGCGCCAGCAGCCAGCGACTAGCGTCCACCGGGGAGCTGTTTTTT.

This sequence joins TRBV28 and TRBJ2-2, with TRBD1 matching over 12 bases. Trimming cost V 3 bases and J 3 bases; bases outside gene matches: 11. Germline V gene data show CDR1 as MDHEN and CDR2 as SYDVKM. The CDR3 runs to 19 residues. The CDR3 loop reads CASSFEWDRGRGHTGELFF. CDR3 nucleotides: TGTGCCAGCAGTTTCGAGTGGGACAGGGGGCGCGGCCACACCGGGGAGCTGTTTTTT.

As concerns this clonotype: A read error is likely here: a far larger clone is one base away. This CDR3 reads CASSSTSGGSYNEQYF. In DNA, the CDR3 is TGTGCCAGCAGTTCGACTAGCGGGGGCTCCTACAATGAGCAGTACTTC. The rearrangement joins TRBV7-8 to TRBJ2-7; 12 nucleotides line up with TRBD2. V was pared by 6 bases and J by 7 bases, with 13 bases of the junction left unmatched. Germline CDR1 reads SGHVS; CDR2 reads FQNEAQ. The CDR3 has 16 amino acids.

The chain employs TRBV6-2 or TRBV6-3 and TRBJ2-2; 7 nucleotides agree with TRBD2. With 6 bases clipped from V and 2 bases from J, the junction kept 3 bases outside the gene matches. The CDR3 consists of 14 residues. In germline, CDR1 is MNHEY, CDR2 SVGEGT. The chain's CDR3 is CASRKGLNTGELFF. The CDR3, as DNA: TGTGCCAGCAGAAAGGGACTAAACACCGGGGAGCTGTTTTTT.